This TCR beta chain was sequenced in a study of early stage breast cancer tumors. Profiled with immunoSEQ multiplex PCR; TCRdb holds only in-frame clones, not every one. The top ten hold 9.5% to 10% of the sample, which has 20,000 to 30,000 clones, roughly 67% seen once. Trimming cost V 0 bases and J 6 bases; bases outside gene matches: 7. This CDR3 is built from 15 residues. CDR1 and CDR2 from the germline V gene are LNHDA and SQIVND (reference sequence). The sequence derives from a person in their sixties or seventies with breast cancer. What was sequenced was breast tumor tissue. The chain recombines TRBV19 with TRBJ2-7, with 8 bases matching TRBD1. The CDR3, as DNA: TGTGCCAGTAGTATAGATCTGACAGGGGACCGCGAGCAGTACTTC. It translates to CASSIDLTGDREQYF.